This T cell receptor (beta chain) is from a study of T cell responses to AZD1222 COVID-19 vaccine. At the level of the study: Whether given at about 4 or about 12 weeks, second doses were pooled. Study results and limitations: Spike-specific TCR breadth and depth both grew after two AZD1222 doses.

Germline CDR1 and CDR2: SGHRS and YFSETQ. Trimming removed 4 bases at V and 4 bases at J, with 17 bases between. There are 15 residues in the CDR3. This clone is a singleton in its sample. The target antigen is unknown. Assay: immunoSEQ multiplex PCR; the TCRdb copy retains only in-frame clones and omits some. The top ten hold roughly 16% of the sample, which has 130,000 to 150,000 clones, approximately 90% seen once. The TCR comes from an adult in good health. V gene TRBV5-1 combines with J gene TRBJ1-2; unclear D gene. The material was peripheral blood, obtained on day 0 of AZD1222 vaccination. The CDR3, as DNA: TGCGCCAGCAGCGTGCGCAATTCGCCTGTCTATGGCTACACCTTC. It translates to CASSVRNSPVYGYTF.